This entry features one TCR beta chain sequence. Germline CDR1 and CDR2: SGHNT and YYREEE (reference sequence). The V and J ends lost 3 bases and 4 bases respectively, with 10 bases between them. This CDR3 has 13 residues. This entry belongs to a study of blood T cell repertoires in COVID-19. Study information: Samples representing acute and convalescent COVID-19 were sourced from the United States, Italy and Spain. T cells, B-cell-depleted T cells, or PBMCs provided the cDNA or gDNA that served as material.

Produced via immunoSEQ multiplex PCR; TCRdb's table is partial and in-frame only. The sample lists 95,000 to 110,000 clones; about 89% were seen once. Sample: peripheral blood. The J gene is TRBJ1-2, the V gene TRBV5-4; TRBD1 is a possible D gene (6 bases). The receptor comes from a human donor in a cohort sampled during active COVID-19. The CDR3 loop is CASSSTGSYGYTF. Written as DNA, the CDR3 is TGTGCCAGCAGCTCCACAGGGAGCTATGGCTACACCTTC.